The entry that follows covers one TCR beta chain sequence. Its antigen is not yet known. This may stem from a read error, because a much larger clone lies one nucleotide away. The CDR3 has 11 amino acids, counting the end cysteine and phenylalanine. Only the CDR3 portion is preserved as DNA: 33 bases, with reading frame beginning at the first base. V is reduced by 4 bases and J by 15 bases, leaving a spacing of 13 bases between them. The data were taken from a study of tumor-infiltrating lymphocytes in primary liver carcinoma (dated by TCRdb to between 2016 and 2019). A note on the overall study: Between late 2015 and March 2016, a few patients in China with histopathologically diagnosed primary liver carcinoma had their tumors surgically resected. Of the five patients, three men and two women aged 30 to 69 years, four had hepatocellular carcinoma and one had combined HCC and intrahepatic cholangiocarcinoma. The tumors of the five patients were staged as T1-T3 N0M0, with maximum diameters ranging from about 4.2 to 11 cm. Roughly 3.5 to 7.5 million productive TCRbeta reads were obtained per sample, and no significant difference in read depth was found between tissue types. TCRbeta repertoire sequencing, expression microarrays and whole-exome sequencing were combined in the study across five regions of each liver tumor, with adjacent normal tissue and blood also included. TCRbeta repertoire sequencing covered some 35 specimens from 5 patients: around 25 tumor regions, 5 adjacent noncancerous liver tissues and 5 peripheral blood samples. Repertoires from technical replicates were highly reproducible, with mean shared-clone rates roughly 0.87 and correlation coefficients above 0.95. What the study reported, not specific to this receptor: Repertoire overlap was higher between tumor regions (mean about 36%) than tumor-adjacent (17%) or tumor-blood (approximately 14%) pairs, consistent with antigen-driven expansion. With just a handful of patients in the study, the authors point out that the findings should be validated in a larger study. Only the TCR beta chain was sequenced, which likely underestimates true repertoire diversity because unpaired alpha chains were not captured. Since the samples were bulk and unsorted, there was no way to compare CD4+ and CD8+ T cell repertoires. A significantly larger repertoire fraction was made up by the top 250 clones in tumors than in blood (p = 0.039).

Blood RNA was extracted from unsorted whole blood using TRIzol reagent, and germline DNA was obtained with the DNeasy Blood & Tissue kit. Chronic HBV infection was present in the patients, and the patients were treatment-naive at sampling. Roughly 4 milliliters of peripheral blood were collected into K2EDTA tubes before surgery. A constant-region primer and ProtoScript II reverse transcriptase were used to reverse-transcribe TCRbeta-specific cDNA from approximately 550 ng total RNA. Construction of the TCRbeta libraries relied on three nested rounds of multiplex PCR, following a slightly modified ARM-PCR procedure. Each of the first two PCR rounds ran for about 10 cycles and used multiplex TRBV1-TRBV30 forward primers together with a Cbeta reverse primer. A final 25-cycle PCR with Deep VentR polymerase added sample barcodes and Illumina adapters. Amplicons of 200-500 bp were gel-purified with a QIAquick gel extraction kit before sequencing. The TCRbeta amplicons were sequenced with 250-bp paired-end reads on an Illumina HiSeq 2500. The authors processed their data as follows. Quality trimming of reads was performed with Trimmomatic v0.33, and paired reads were merged with FLASH v1.2.11 so that full CDR3 sequences could be recovered. V, D and J germline segments were assigned to the rearranged TCRbeta sequences by MiGEC v1.2.1b. Clonotype statistics and Shannon-Wiener diversity indices were computed with VDJtools v1.0.0. Except for diversity analysis, only each sample's 250 most abundant clonotypes were used in subsequent analyses to reduce sampling bias. TCRdb trimmed the raw reads at Q25, called clones with MiXCR and kept productive beta chains. All rows with the same CDR3 protein become a single entry with the most common DNA and genes. The V and J calls and clone size are TCRdb's, not the authors'. The sample data list a few hundred thousand distinct CDR3 sequences, and 45% to 70% of these were observed just once. The top ten hold about a sixth of the sample.

Sequenced material: peripheral blood. Recombination joined TRBV12-3 or TRBV12-4 with TRBJ2-1, with no D gene named confidently. This TCR came from a woman in her 30s with primary liver carcinoma and hepatitis B virus infection. CDR3 reads: CASSSALARFF. The DNA sequence reads TGTGCCAGCAGTTCCGCACTTGCGCGGTTCTTC.